The rows below give T cell receptor beta chains drawn from one sample of a study of Ad26.COV2.S vaccination and SARS-CoV-2 variants. The table came from immunoSEQ multiplex PCR; TCRdb's copy has only in-frame clones and leaves some out. This table holds around 450,000 clones, roughly 89% found once. The source material was peripheral blood, sampled in a trial of Ad26.COV2.S vaccine versus placebo. The receptors stem from a person aged 18-60 years who received the Ad26.COV2.S COVID-19 vaccine or a placebo. The CDR3 runs from the conserved cysteine through the conserved F or W. The order of the fields is clone size, V gene, D gene, J gene, CDR3 DNA, CDR3 protein. D genes are given only for firm matches. The size entry is marked missing in some rows and otherwise reads once, few, many or a size class.

>few|TRBV3-1/TRBV3-2|TRBD2|TRBJ2-2
TGTGCCAGCAGCCAGCGGGAGGGCACCGGGGAGCTGTTTTTT
CASSQREGTGELFF
>.|TRBV4-3|TRBD1|TRBJ2-4
TGCGCCAGCAGTCTAACAGGGGGCGGCGGAAACATTCAGTACTTC
CASSLTGGGGNIQYF
>.|TRBV29-1|TRBD2|TRBJ2-3
TGCAGCGTTAAGGGCCCCCTAGCGGCTAGCACAGATACGCAGTATTTT
CSVKGPLAASTDTQYF
>.|TRBV5-6|.|TRBJ2-7
TGTGCCAGCAGCGAGGCCGGGACTTTTAATATAGAGCAGTACTTC
CASSEAGTFNIEQYF
>.|TRBV18|TRBD1|TRBJ2-7
TGTGCCAGCTCTACTCCGGACAGGGGAGCGTACGAGCAGTACTTC
CASSTPDRGAYEQYF
>.|TRBV19|TRBD1|TRBJ1-1
TGTGCCAGTACCGGTTTAGGCCCCCCGACAGGGGTGTTAACCACTGAAGCTTTCTTT
CASTGLGPPTGVLTTEAFF
>.|TRBV12-5|.|TRBJ1-2
TGTGCTAGTGGTTTGGTTGATATGTCATCTAACTATGGCTACACCTTC
CASGLVDMSSNYGYTF
>.|TRBV5-1|TRBD2|TRBJ2-5
TGCGCCAGCAGCCCGGGGGTGGCTAGCGGCCCCCAAGAGACCCAGTACTTC
CASSPGVASGPQETQYF
>.|TRBV21-1|.|TRBJ1-2
TGTGCCAGCAGCAAAGAAGGCCGATATGGCTACACCTTC
CASSKEGRYGYTF
>.|TRBV6-4|TRBD1|TRBJ2-2
TGTGCCAGCAGTGACCATACACTGCAGGGGGAGACCGGGGAGCTGTTTTTT
CASSDHTLQGETGELFF
>.|TRBV7-9|.|TRBJ1-2
TGTGCCAGCAGCAATCGAGAGGACTGGAGGAACTATGGCTACACCTTC
CASSNREDWRNYGYTF
>.|TRBV4-1|.|TRBJ2-6
TGCGCCAGCAGGGCGGCTGGGGCCAACGTCCTGACTTTC
CASRAAGANVLTF
>once|TRBV12-2|.|TRBJ1-3
TGTGCAAGTCGCTTAGGGAGTGGGGACACCATATATTTT
CASRLGSGDTIYF
>.|TRBV30|TRBD2|TRBJ2-1
TGTGCCTGGAACCCAGGACTAGCGGGTATCGATGAGCAGTTCTTC
CAWNPGLAGIDEQFF
>once|TRBV18|.|TRBJ1-6
TGTGCCAGCTCACCGGGCGACAGAAATTCACCCCTCCACTTT
CASSPGDRNSPLHF
>.|TRBV7-2|.|TRBJ2-5
TGTGCCAGCAGCTTAAGTTTTGGGACTCAAGAGACCCAGTACTTC
CASSLSFGTQETQYF
>.|TRBV5-8|.|TRBJ2-3
TGTGCCAGCAGCCGACGGGACGGCACAGATACGCAGTATTTT
CASSRRDGTDTQYF
>.|TRBV19|.|TRBJ2-1
TGTGCCAGTAGTAACAGGGAAACGGGCTACAATGAGCAGTTCTTC
CASSNRETGYNEQFF
>.|TRBV5-1|TRBD1|TRBJ2-1
TGCGCCAGCAGCTGGGGACAGGGTGGCTATGAGCAGTTCTTC
CASSWGQGGYEQFF
>.|TRBV9|.|TRBJ2-1
TGTGCCAGCAGCGTAGCTGGGGGCTCCTACAATGAGCAGTTCTTC
CASSVAGGSYNEQFF
>.|TRBV27|.|TRBJ2-7
TGTGCCAGCAGTTTAAATGCAGGGCAGCCCTACGAGCAGTACTTC
CASSLNAGQPYEQYF
>.|TRBV28|.|TRBJ1-1
TGTGCCAGCAAGGCCGGCCCCCTTGAAGCTTTCTTT
CASKAGPLEAFF
>.|TRBV12-1|.|TRBJ2-1
TGTGCCAGCAGCTTTCGGGGACTAGCTTCCTACAATGAGCAGTTCTTC
CASSFRGLASYNEQFF
>.|TRBV5-4|.|TRBJ1-2
TGTGCCAGCAGCTCCCAGGGGTTCTACTATGGCTACACCTTC
CASSSQGFYYGYTF
>.|TRBV18|.|TRBJ1-6
TGTGCCAGCTCACCACCGGGACGCAATTCACCCCTCCACTTT
CASSPPGRNSPLHF
>.|TRBV27|TRBD1|TRBJ1-2
TGTGCCAGCAGTTTTGGACAGGGGGGATATTATGGCTACACCTTC
CASSFGQGGYYGYTF
>.|TRBV3-1/TRBV3-2|.|TRBJ2-2
TGTGCCAGCAGCCCCACGACAGGCACCGGGGAGCTGTTTTTT
CASSPTTGTGELFF
>.|TRBV7-2|.|TRBJ1-5
TGTGCCAGCAGCTTAAGCAGTGATCAGCCCCAGCATTTT
CASSLSSDQPQHF
>.|TRBV4-1|.|TRBJ1-2
TGCGCCAGCAGCCAAGATTCTGAGGGACGTGGCTACACCTTC
CASSQDSEGRGYTF
>.|TRBV10-3|.|TRBJ1-3
TGTGCCACGACGGGTGGTCCTGGAAACACCATATATTTT
CATTGGPGNTIYF
>.|TRBV2|.|TRBJ1-5
TGTGCCAGCAGTGAACTTGACGGGGGCCTCGATCAGCCCCAGCATTTT
CASSELDGGLDQPQHF
>.|TRBV6-6|.|TRBJ1-2
TGTGCCAGCAGCCTACCTATGGATGGCTACACCTTC
CASSLPMDGYTF
>.|TRBV4-1|TRBD2|TRBJ2-4
TGCGCCAGCAGCCAAGGGGAGCGGGGCCGGGACATTCAGTACTTC
CASSQGERGRDIQYF
>.|TRBV2|TRBD1|TRBJ1-1
TGTGCCAGCGACAGGGGGCGAAACACTGAAGCTTTCTTT
CASDRGRNTEAFF
>.|TRBV7-2|.|TRBJ1-1
TGTGCCAGCAGCCCAGGGTTTTCCCCCTACATGAACACTGAAGCTTTCTTT
CASSPGFSPYMNTEAFF
>.|TRBV18|TRBD1|TRBJ2-3
TGTGCCAGCTCACCACCGGGACAGGGGGAAACAGATACGCAGTATTTT
CASSPPGQGETDTQYF
>.|TRBV5-6|.|TRBJ1-6
TGTGCCAGCAGCTCGCCGGGACCGGGTTCACCCCTCCACTTT
CASSSPGPGSPLHF
>.|TRBV7-8|TRBD2|TRBJ2-1
TGTGCCAGCACCCCGGGGCTAGCGGGAGGGCCCAGCTCCTACAATGAGCAGTTCTTC
CASTPGLAGGPSSYNEQFF
>few|TRBV3-1/TRBV3-2|.|TRBJ1-5
TGTGCCAGCAGCCAACAAGGGTTCGATCAGCCCCAGCATTTT
CASSQQGFDQPQHF
>.|TRBV11-2|TRBD1|TRBJ2-1
TGTGCCAGCAGCGGCGGGACAGGGGAGGGTGAGCAGTTCTTC
CASSGGTGEGEQFF
>.|TRBV30|.|TRBJ1-1
TGTGCCTGCCAGCCCAGGCAGACTGAAGCTTTCTTT
CACQPRQTEAFF
>.|TRBV2|.|TRBJ1-1
TGTGCCAGCCGAACGTTGTCCTTAAACACTGAAGCTTTCTTT
CASRTLSLNTEAFF
>.|TRBV5-4|TRBD2|TRBJ2-5
TGTGCCAGCAATAAAGGGACTAGCGGGGTCCAAGAGACCCAGTACTTC
CASNKGTSGVQETQYF
>.|TRBV18|TRBD1|TRBJ2-7
TGTGCCAGCTCACCGCAGGGGGTCTACGAGCAGTACTTC
CASSPQGVYEQYF
>.|TRBV5-1|.|TRBJ1-2
TGCGCCAGCAGCTTGGGCCCGTATGGCTACACCTTC
CASSLGPYGYTF
>once|TRBV11-2|TRBD2|TRBJ2-7
TGTGCCACCGGGGGGTACGAGCAGTACTTC
CATGGYEQYF